The 23 T cell receptor beta chains below all came from one sample that was sequenced in a study of cytomegalovirus exposure and HLA in healthy donors. 60 Vbeta and 13 Jbeta primers were used in PCR. The repertoire was sequenced with immunoSEQ multiplex PCR; TCRdb's copy has only in-frame clones and lacks some. Altogether around 150,000 clones are present, roughly 80% being singletons, with the ten largest covering about 4.1%. The sample comprised PBMCs. The receptors come from a woman between 40 and 55 years old in good health and CMV-seropositive.

This clone was counted a few times. The gene calls are TRBV30 and TRBJ2-7; D is unclear. V lost 0 bases, J lost 0 bases, and 6 bases lay in between. This CDR3 spans 13 amino acids. Germline V CDR1 and CDR2: GTSNPN, SVGIG (reference sequence). The CDR3 loop is CAWSVRHSYEQYF. The CDR3 nucleotides are TGTGCCTGGAGTGTACGACACTCCTACGAGCAGTACTTC.

The V call is TRBV5-1, the J call TRBJ2-7, with a possible D match to TRBD1 (6 bases). The V and J ends lost 2 bases and 6 bases respectively, with 15 bases between them. The CDR3 totals 14 residues. CDR1 is SGHRS and CDR2 is YFSETQ in the germline V gene. CDR3 coding DNA: TGCGCCAGCAGCTTCCACGGACAGCCCGCCGAGCAGTACTTC. The encoded protein is CASSFHGQPAEQYF.

The V gene is TRBV28, the J gene TRBJ2-1, with 8 bases aligning to TRBD2. The germline V gene encodes CDR1 MDHEN and CDR2 SYDVKM. V lost 3 bases, J lost 7 bases, and 11 bases stayed unmatched. The CDR3 extends over 16 amino acids. The CDR3, as DNA: TGTGCCAGCAGTTTGTACTTCGGGAGGGCCGGGAATGAGCAGTTCTTC. This codes for CASSLYFGRAGNEQFF.

The chain links TRBV28 to TRBJ1-5; TRBD1 might be the D (5 bases). Per the germline V gene, CDR1 is MDHEN and CDR2 is SYDVKM. Deletions cut 3 bases from V and 4 bases from J, with 10 bases between. This CDR3 is built from 14 residues. CDR3 nucleotides: TGTGCCAGCAGTTTTGGAGGGGATAATCAGCCCCAGCATTTT. Translated: CASSFGGDNQPQHF.

This clone has only one observation. The chain combines TRBV7-9 with TRBJ2-3; TRBD1 is a possible D gene (6 bases). CDR1 and CDR2 from the germline V gene are SEHNR and FQNEAQ (reference sequence). V dropped 7 bases and J dropped 2 bases, with 19 bases sitting between them. The CDR3 has 16 residues. CDR3 sequence: CASTLQGPTSTDTQYF. In nucleotides, the CDR3 is TGTGCCAGCACCCTACAGGGCCCCACATCCACAGATACGCAGTATTTT.

In nucleotides, the CDR3 is TGTGCCAAAATCGTAGCGGGAGTTATTAACAATGAGCAGTTCTTC. This codes for CAKIVAGVINNEQFF. This chain connects TRBV7-5 to TRBJ2-1; the table assigns TRBD2, which was not confirmed against the DNA. TRBV7-5 is deemed a pseudogene. The CDR3 sequence is 15 residues long.

This chain uses TRBV2 with TRBJ2-5; D may be TRBD2 (5 bases). Germline loops: CDR1 SNHLY, CDR2 FYNNEI. V was pared by 7 bases and J by 5 bases, with 8 bases between. The CDR3 length is 11 residues. The CDR3 DNA reads TGTGCCAGCATCAGGAGGGAGACCCAGTACTTC. Amino acid sequence: CASIRRETQYF.

The rearrangement uses TRBV7-9 and TRBJ2-3, with no clear D. The V and J ends lost 5 bases and 6 bases respectively, with 9 bases between them. This CDR3 has 12 residues. Germline V gene data show CDR1 as SEHNR and CDR2 as FQNEAQ (reference sequence). CDR3 DNA sequence: TGTGCCAGCAGCATTACTACGGATACGCAGTATTTT. This sequence encodes CASSITTDTQYF.

This clone appeared a single time. The rearrangement joins TRBV4-3 to TRBJ2-2, with 10 bases identical to TRBD2. Germline V CDR1 and CDR2: LGHNA, YSLEER. With V trimmed by 2 bases and J by 2 bases, 11 bases remained unmatched. CDR3 size: 19 residues. DNA of the CDR3: TGCGCCAGCAGCCAAAGACTAGCGGGTTTCGGGAGAAACACCGGGGAGCTGTTTTTT. Its translation is CASSQRLAGFGRNTGELFF.

V and J are TRBV19 and TRBJ2-1; 8 positions match TRBD1. After removal of 5 bases from V and 6 bases from J, the junction contained 3 bases not matched to a gene. Looked up from germline, CDR1 is LNHDA and CDR2 is SQIVND (reference sequence). The CDR3 length is 13 residues. The CDR3 nucleotides are TGTGCCAGTAGTGAAACAGGGGGCAATGAGCAGTTCTTC. It translates to CASSETGGNEQFF. The variable domain in full, completed from reference TRBV19 and TRBJ2-1, reads DGGITQSPKYLFRKEGQNVTLSCEQNLNHDAMYWYRQDPGQGLRLIYYSQIVNDFQKGDIAEGYSVSREKKESFPLTVTSAQKNPTAFYLCASSETGGNEQFFGPGTRLTVL.

The chain joins TRBV7-3 to TRBJ2-1; 10 bases are a match to TRBD2. The CDR3 runs to 18 residues. After removal of 3 bases from V and 0 bases from J, the junction contained 8 bases not matched to a gene. CDR1 is SGHTA, CDR2 FQGTGA, per germline. CDR3 amino acids: CASSFSLAGVGSYNEQFF. The DNA for the CDR3 is TGTGCCAGCAGCTTTTCCCTAGCGGGAGTCGGCTCCTACAATGAGCAGTTCTTC.

V and J are TRBV19 and TRBJ2-3; D gene unclear. Trimming took off 3 bases at V and 2 bases at J, with 6 bases between the two ends. Germline CDR1 reads LNHDA; CDR2 reads SQIVND (reference sequence). The CDR3 totals 13 residues. Here the CDR3 DNA reads TGTGCCAGTAGTATTTCCTACACAGATACGCAGTATTTT. Translating it yields CASSISYTDTQYF.

The J gene is TRBJ2-3, the V gene TRBV11-2; 7 bases align to TRBD2. Germline V gene lookup returns CDR1 SGHAT and CDR2 FQNNGV. The V gene end was trimmed by 4 bases and the J gene end by 10 bases; junction bases not matched to a gene: 11. This CDR3 region has 14 residues. The CDR3 loop is CASSSRPTSEAQYF. Here the CDR3 DNA reads TGTGCCAGCAGCTCCCGACCAACTAGCGAGGCGCAGTATTTT. The entire variable domain, with the rest obtained from reference TRBV11-2 and TRBJ2-3, is as follows: EAGVAQSPRYKIIEKRQSVAFWCNPISGHATLYWYQQILGQGPKLLIQFQNNGVVDDSQLPKDRFSAERLKGVDSTLKIQPAKLEDSAVYLCASSSRPTSEAQYFGPGTRLTVL.

This clone was recorded a few times. The rearrangement uses TRBV10-2 and TRBJ2-7; TRBD2 agrees at 7 bases. Per germline, CDR1 WSHSY and CDR2 SAAADI. The trim removed 6 bases at V and 0 bases at J, leaving 11 bases unmatched. CDR3 length: 16 amino acids. CDR3 nucleotide sequence: TGCGCCAGCAGAAACGTCGGCGGGGGAAGCTCCTACGAGCAGTACTTC. Translation: CASRNVGGGSSYEQYF.

The chain recombines TRBV7-2 with TRBJ2-5; no definite D call. The CDR3 consists of 13 residues. Germline CDR1 and CDR2: SGHTA and FQGNSA. V shed 1 base and J shed 9 bases, with 12 bases lying between them. The CDR3 here is CASSLGALRSQYF. The CDR3 DNA reads as TGTGCCAGCAGCTTAGGGGCCCTGCGATCCCAGTACTTC.

The rearrangement uses TRBV10-3 and TRBJ2-5; perhaps TRBD1 as D (5 bases). The V end was cut by 2 bases, the J end by 5 bases, with 15 bases between. The CDR3 contains 15 residues. Per germline, CDR1 ENHRY and CDR2 SYGVKD. The CDR3 spells CAISERGHESETQYF. In DNA form, the CDR3 reads TGTGCCATCAGTGAGCGCGGACACGAGAGCGAGACCCAGTACTTC.

The V and J genes are TRBV11-1 and TRBJ2-5, with D perhaps matching TRBD1 (5 bases). Trimming shortened V by 6 bases and J by 1 base, and 12 bases separated the two germline ends. CDR3 length: 14 amino acids. Germline V gene sequence: CDR1 SGHAT, CDR2 FQDESV (reference sequence). This CDR3 reads CASRDDRPQETQYF. CDR3 sequence (DNA): TGTGCCAGCAGAGACGACAGACCCCAAGAGACCCAGTACTTC.

V and J are TRBV7-2 and TRBJ1-4; 10 bases agree with TRBD1. CDR1 is SGHTA and CDR2 is FQGNSA in the germline V gene. V was pared by 5 bases and J by 8 bases, with 5 bases of the junction left unmatched. This CDR3 is 14 amino acids long. Written as DNA, the CDR3 is TGTGCCAGCAGCCGTGACAGGGGGCGGGAAAAACTGTTTTTT. It encodes CASSRDRGREKLFF.

This CDR3 reads CASSSRGETQYF. The CDR3 DNA reads TGTGCCAGCTCAAGCAGGGGGGAGACCCAGTACTTC. The chain joins TRBV18 to TRBJ2-5; TRBD1 aligns across 7 bases. Trimming cost V 5 bases and J 5 bases; bases outside gene matches: 2. This CDR3 region has 12 residues. The germline V gene has CDR1 KGHSH and CDR2 LQKENI.

The chain recombines TRBV7-7 with TRBJ2-5; D remains ambiguous. Germline CDR1 is SSHAT and CDR2 is FNYEAQ (reference sequence). Deletions cut 2 bases from V and 4 bases from J, with 8 bases between. CDR3 length equals 13 residues. The CDR3 bases are TGTGCCAGCAGCTTATACGGCGGAGAGACCCAGTACTTC. It specifies CASSLYGGETQYF.

The chain is built from TRBV9 and TRBJ2-3; 12 nucleotides align to TRBD2. J lost 1 base, V lost 0 bases, and 3 bases had no gene match. This CDR3 region has 17 residues. CDR1 and CDR2 from the germline V gene are SGDLS and YYNGEE. The CDR3 here is CASSVDTSGGRTDTQYF. The CDR3 DNA sequence: TGTGCCAGCAGCGTAGACACTAGCGGGGGGCGCACAGATACGCAGTATTTT. Combining the CDR3 with reference TRBV9 and TRBJ2-3 gives the whole variable domain DSGVTQTPKHLITATGQRVTLRCSPRSGDLSVYWYQQSLDQGLQFLIQYYNGEERAKGNILERFSAQQFPDLHSELNLSSLELGDSALYFCASSVDTSGGRTDTQYFGPGTRLTVL.

J is TRBJ2-3 and V is TRBV29-1; 9 bases map to TRBD2. The CDR3 spans 13 residues. Trimming at V came to 4 bases and at J to 7 bases, leaving 6 bases not matched to a gene. Germline-derived CDR1 and CDR2 are SQVTM and ANQGSEA. CDR3: CSVAASGINTQYF. The CDR3 DNA reads TGCAGCGTTGCGGCTAGCGGGATAAATACGCAGTATTTT.

The rearrangement joins TRBV4-1 to TRBJ1-2, with TRBD1 matching over 10 bases. Trimming cost V 6 bases and J 2 bases; bases outside gene matches: 9. CDR3 length equals 16 residues. Germline V gene data show CDR1 as MGHRA and CDR2 as YSYEKL. DNA for the CDR3: TGCGCCAGCAGTTCCCGACAGGGGGCGCTGAACTATGGCTACACCTTC. Translated: CASSSRQGALNYGYTF.